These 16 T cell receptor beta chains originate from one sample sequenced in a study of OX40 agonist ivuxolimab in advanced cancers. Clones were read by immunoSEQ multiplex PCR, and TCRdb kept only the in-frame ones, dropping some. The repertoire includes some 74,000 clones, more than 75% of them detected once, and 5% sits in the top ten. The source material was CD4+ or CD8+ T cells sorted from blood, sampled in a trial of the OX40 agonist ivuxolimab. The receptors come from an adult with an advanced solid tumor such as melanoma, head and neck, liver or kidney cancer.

CDR3: CASSLASAASQFF. Written as DNA, the CDR3 is TGTGCCAGCAGCTTAGCATCGGCCGCCTCACAGTTCTTC. The rearrangement uses TRBV7-2 and TRBJ2-1; no clear D. V was pared by 0 bases and J by 13 bases, with 13 bases between. The length of the CDR3 is 13 residues. Germline CDR1 reads SGHTA; CDR2 reads FQGNSA. Full variable domain (outside the CDR3, taken from reference TRBV7-2 and TRBJ2-1): GAGVSQSPSNKVTEKGKDVELRCDPISGHTALYWYRQSLGQGLEFLIYFQGNSAPDKSGLPSDRFSAERTGGSVSTLTIQRTQQEDSAVYLCASSLASAASQFFGPGTRLTVL.

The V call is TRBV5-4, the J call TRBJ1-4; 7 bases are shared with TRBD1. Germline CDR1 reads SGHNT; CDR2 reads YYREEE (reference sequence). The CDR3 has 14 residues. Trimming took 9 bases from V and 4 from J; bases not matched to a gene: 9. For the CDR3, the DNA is TGTGCCACTGGTTTGGCAGGGGGTAATGAAAAACTGTTTTTT. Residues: CATGLAGGNEKLFF.

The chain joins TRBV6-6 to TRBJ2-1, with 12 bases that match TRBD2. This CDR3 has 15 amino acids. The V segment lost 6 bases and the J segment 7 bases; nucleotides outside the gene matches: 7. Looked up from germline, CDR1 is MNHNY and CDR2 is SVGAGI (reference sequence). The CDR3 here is CASRTGLAGNNEQFF. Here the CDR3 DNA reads TGTGCCAGCAGAACTGGACTAGCGGGGAATAATGAGCAGTTCTTC.

The CDR3 spells CASRWDRAQPQHF. The CDR3 DNA reads as TGTGCCAGCAGATGGGACAGGGCCCAGCCCCAGCATTTT. The rearrangement links TRBV2 to TRBJ1-5; 9 nucleotides match TRBD1. J was trimmed by 7 bases and V by 6 bases; bases with no gene match: 4. Germline V gene sequence: CDR1 SNHLY, CDR2 FYNNEI. The CDR3 runs 13 residues.

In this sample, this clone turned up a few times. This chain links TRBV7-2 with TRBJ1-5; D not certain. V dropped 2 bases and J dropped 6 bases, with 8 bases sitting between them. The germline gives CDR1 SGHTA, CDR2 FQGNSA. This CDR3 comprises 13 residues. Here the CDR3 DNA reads TGTGCCAGCAGCTTAAATTTCCGTCAGCCCCAGCATTTT. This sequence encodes CASSLNFRQPQHF.

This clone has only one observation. The CDR3 protein is CASTPGSGSYEQYF. The CDR3 DNA is TGTGCCAGCACCCCCGGTAGCGGCTCCTACGAGCAGTACTTC. The rearrangement joins TRBV28 to TRBJ2-5; the D gene is possibly TRBD2 (6 bases). The better agreement between TRBJ2-7 and the DNA end casts doubt on the J call. Germline assignment: CDR1 MDHEN and CDR2 SYDVKM. The CDR3 runs to 14 residues.

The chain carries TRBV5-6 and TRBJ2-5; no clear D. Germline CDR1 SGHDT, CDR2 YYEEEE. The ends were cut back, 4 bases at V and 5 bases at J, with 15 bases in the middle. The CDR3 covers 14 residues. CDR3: CASSLRSTPETQYF. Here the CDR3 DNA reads TGTGCCAGCAGCCTGAGGAGCACCCCGGAGACCCAGTACTTC.

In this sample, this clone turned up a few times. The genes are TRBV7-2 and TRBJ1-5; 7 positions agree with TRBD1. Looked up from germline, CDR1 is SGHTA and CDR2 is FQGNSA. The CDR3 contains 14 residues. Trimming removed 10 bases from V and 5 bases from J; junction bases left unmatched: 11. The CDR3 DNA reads TGTGCCACGGGACTGACAGGGTCGGATCAGCCCCAGCATTTT. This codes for CATGLTGSDQPQHF.

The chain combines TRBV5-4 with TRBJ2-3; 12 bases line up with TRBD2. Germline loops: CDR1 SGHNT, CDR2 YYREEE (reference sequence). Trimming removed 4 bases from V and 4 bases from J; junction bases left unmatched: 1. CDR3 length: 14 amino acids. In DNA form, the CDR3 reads TGTGCCAGCAGCGGACTAGCGGGGTCAGATACGCAGTATTTT. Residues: CASSGLAGSDTQYF. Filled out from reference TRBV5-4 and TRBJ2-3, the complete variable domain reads ETGVTQSPTHLIKTRGQQVTLRCSSQSGHNTVSWYQQALGQGPQFIFQYYREEENGRGNFPPRFSGLQFPNYSSELNVNALELDDSALYLCASSGLAGSDTQYFGPGTRLTVL.

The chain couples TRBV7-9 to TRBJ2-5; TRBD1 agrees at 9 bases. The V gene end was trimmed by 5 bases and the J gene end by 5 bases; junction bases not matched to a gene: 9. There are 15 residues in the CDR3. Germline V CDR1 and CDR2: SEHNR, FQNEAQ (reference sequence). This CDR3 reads CASSPTGGDWETQYF. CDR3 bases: TGTGCCAGCAGCCCAACAGGGGGCGATTGGGAGACCCAGTACTTC. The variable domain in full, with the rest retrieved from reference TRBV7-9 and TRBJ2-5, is DTGVSQNPRHKITKRGQNVTFRCDPISEHNRLYWYRQTLGQGPEFLTYFQNEAQLEKSRLLSDRFSAERPKGSFSTLEIQRTEQGDSAMYLCASSPTGGDWETQYFGPGTRLLVL.

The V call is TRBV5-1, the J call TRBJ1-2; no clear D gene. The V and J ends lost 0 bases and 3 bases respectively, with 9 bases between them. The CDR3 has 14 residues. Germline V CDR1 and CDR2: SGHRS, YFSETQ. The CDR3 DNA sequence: TGCGCCAGCAGCTTGGGTACAGACCACTATGGCTACACCTTC. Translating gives CASSLGTDHYGYTF.

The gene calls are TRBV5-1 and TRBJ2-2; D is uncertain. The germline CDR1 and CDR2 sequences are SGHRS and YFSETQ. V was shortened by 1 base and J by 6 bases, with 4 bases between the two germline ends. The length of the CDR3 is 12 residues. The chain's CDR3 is CASSLLAGELFF. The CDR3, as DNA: TGCGCCAGCAGCTTGTTGGCCGGGGAGCTGTTTTTT.

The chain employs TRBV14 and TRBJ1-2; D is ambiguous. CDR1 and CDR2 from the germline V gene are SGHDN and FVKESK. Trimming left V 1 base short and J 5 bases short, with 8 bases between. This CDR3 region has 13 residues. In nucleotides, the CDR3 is TGTGCCAGCAGCCAAGTATCCGGATATGGCTACACCTTC. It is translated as CASSQVSGYGYTF.

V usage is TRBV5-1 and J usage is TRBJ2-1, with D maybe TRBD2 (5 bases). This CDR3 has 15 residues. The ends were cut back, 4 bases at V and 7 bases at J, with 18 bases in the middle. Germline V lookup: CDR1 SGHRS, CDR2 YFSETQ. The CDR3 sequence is CASSPDTAGFNEQFF. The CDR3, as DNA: TGCGCCAGCAGCCCAGACACGGCGGGTTTTAATGAGCAGTTCTTC. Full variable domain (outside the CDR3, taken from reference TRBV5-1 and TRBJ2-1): KAGVTQTPRYLIKTRGQQVTLSCSPISGHRSVSWYQQTPGQGLQFLFEYFSETQRNKGNFPGRFSGRQFSNSRSEMNVSTLELGDSALYLCASSPDTAGFNEQFFGPGTRLTVL.

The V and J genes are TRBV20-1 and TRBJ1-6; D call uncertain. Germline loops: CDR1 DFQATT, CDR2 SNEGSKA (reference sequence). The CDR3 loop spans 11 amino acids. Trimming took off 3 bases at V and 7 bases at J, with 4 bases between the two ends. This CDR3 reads CSASSNSPLHF. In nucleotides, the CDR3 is TGCAGTGCTAGCTCCAATTCACCCCTCCACTTT.

This CDR3 is CASSLVVAGGGEQFF. In nucleotides, the CDR3 is TGCGCCAGCAGCTTGGTAGTAGCGGGCGGGGGTGAGCAGTTCTTC. The rearrangement joins TRBV5-1 to TRBJ2-1; 7 bases line up with TRBD2. J was trimmed by 9 bases and V by 0 bases; bases with no gene match: 9. In germline, CDR1 is SGHRS, CDR2 YFSETQ. The CDR3 extends over 15 amino acids.